This T cell receptor beta chain was identified in a study of shared clonotypes between healthy human individuals. Produced via immunoSEQ multiplex PCR; TCRdb's table is partial and in-frame only. The data hold 2.5 million or so clones, with around nine tenths observed a single time. The CDR3 runs 13 residues. Deletions cut 5 bases from V and 5 bases from J, with 10 bases between. Germline V lookup: CDR1 MDHEN, CDR2 SYDVKM. The chain combines TRBV28 with TRBJ1-5; D is ambiguous. Material: naive CD4+ T cells sorted from blood. Noted subset: CD45RA+ positively selected. The sequence came from a young man in good health. As DNA, the CDR3 is TGTGCCAGCAGTCTCGACGGCTATCAGCCCCAGCATTTT. Encoded protein: CASSLDGYQPQHF.